This T cell receptor (beta chain) was observed in a study of cytomegalovirus exposure and HLA in healthy donors. General study points: A later analysis showed TCR association rates differing by HLA locus, peaking at DRB1 and lowest at HLA-C. A missense DCLRE1C variant was associated with V- and J-gene trimming of TCR beta chains in a later analysis, and an independent cohort replicated the association.

Details on this clone: The target antigen is unknown. One junction end disagrees with the germline gene, perhaps due to a read error.

Primers for the PCR totalled 60 Vbeta and 13 Jbeta. Measured with immunoSEQ multiplex PCR; TCRdb has only the in-frame clones, and not every one. The sample holds about 200,000 clones; around nine tenths are singletons and the top ten take around 0.3%. The CDR3 has 15 amino acids. CDR1 is SSHAT and CDR2 is FNYEAQ in the germline V gene (reference sequence). The rearrangement joins TRBV7-7 to TRBJ2-1, with TRBD1 matching over 8 bases. What was sequenced was PBMCs. The receptor was isolated from a woman aged 25 to 39 in good health and CMV-seronegative. CDR3 amino acids: CASSLGGTGSNEQFF. The CDR3 nucleotides read TGTGCTAGCAGCTTAGGCGGGACAGGTTCCAATGAGCAGTTCTTC. Together with reference TRBV7-7 and TRBJ2-1, the CDR3 gives the full variable domain: GAGVSQSPRYKVTKRGQDVTLRCDPISSHATLYWYQQALGQGPEFLTYFNYEAQPDKSGLPSDRFSAERPEGSISTLTIQRTEQRDSAMYRCASSLGGTGSNEQFFGPGTRLTVL.